The rows below give T cell receptor beta chains drawn from one sample of a study of T-cell memory formation after mild COVID-19. MiXCR was run by TCRdb on the 5' RACE reads, yielding one entry per CDR3 protein. The data show roughly 560,000 distinct CDR3 sequences, with around 21% seen just once and about an eighth held by the top ten. The sample comprised PBMCs or a T cell subset sorted from them (not recorded which). The receptors stem from an adult woman who had mild COVID-19 (a few samples of this study predate the infection). Cell type and time point are not known. The CDR3 runs from the conserved cysteine through the conserved F or W. A D gene is named only where the DNA matches it firmly. Size values are once, few and many counts, or a class for expanded clones, and some rows have none.

j_call clone_size d_call v_call cdr3_nt cdr3_aa
TRBJ2-5 - - TRBV3-1 TGTGCCAGCAGCCCTCCGACTGGGGGAGAGACCCAGTACTTC CASSPPTGGETQYF
TRBJ2-2 many - TRBV5-1 TGCGCCAGCGCCAAAGGGGGGCCGTCGAACACCGGGGAGCTGTTTTTT CASAKGGPSNTGELFF
TRBJ2-3 few TRBD1 TRBV7-7 TGTGCCAGCAGCTTAGCTGCAGGGGGAGCGGATACGCAGTATTTT CASSLAAGGADTQYF
TRBJ1-5 - - TRBV6-5 TGTGCCAGCAAAAAGACAGACGATAGCAATCAGCCCCAGCATTTT CASKKTDDSNQPQHF
TRBJ1-1 - TRBD1 TRBV6-2/TRBV6-3 TGTGCCAGCAGTTACCCGGGACAGGGGGCGCGGGACACTGAAGCTTTCTTT CASSYPGQGARDTEAFF
TRBJ2-7 few TRBD1 TRBV14 TGTGCCAGCAGCCAACGCGGACAGGGAAGCTCCTACGAGCAGTACTTC CASSQRGQGSSYEQYF
TRBJ2-1 few - TRBV24-1 TGTGCCACCAGTGGAGCGGAGGTAACCTACAATGAGCAGTTCTTC CATSGAEVTYNEQFF
TRBJ2-2 - - TRBV12-3/TRBV12-4 TGTGCCAGCAGGCTCGGCGGGACCGGGGAGCTGTTTTTT CASRLGGTGELFF
TRBJ1-1 - TRBD1 TRBV6-5 TGTGCCAGCAGACGCGACAGGGGGATGAACACTGAAGCTTTCTTT CASRRDRGMNTEAFF
TRBJ2-5 few TRBD2 TRBV12-3/TRBV12-4 TGTGCCAGCAGTTCTCCGGGGGGACTAGCGGGAGAGACCCAGTACTTC CASSSPGGLAGETQYF
TRBJ2-7 few - TRBV7-9 TGTGCCAGCAGCCTAGGGGGGGGACTCTACGAGCAGTACTTC CASSLGGGLYEQYF
TRBJ1-4 few TRBD1 TRBV5-1 TGCGCCAGCAGCCCCCAGGGGGCGGGGCGGTATGAAAAACTGTTTTTT CASSPQGAGRYEKLFF
TRBJ1-1 many - TRBV9 TGTGCCAGCAGCTCCGAAAACAGGGAAGGTGAAGCTTTCTTT CASSSENREGEAFF
TRBJ2-7 few - TRBV29-1 TGCAGCGTTGCCAAAGGCGGGCTTACCGAGCAGTACTTC CSVAKGGLTEQYF
TRBJ2-1 few - TRBV5-1 TGCGCCAGCAGCTTGGCTCGGGCCACTTCTTACAATGAGCAGTTCTTC CASSLARATSYNEQFF